Listed below are T cell receptor beta chains from one sample, sequenced in a study of cytomegalovirus exposure and HLA in healthy donors. Here immunoSEQ multiplex PCR was the method, and the copy in TCRdb shows in-frame clones only, minus some. This table lists around 200,000 clones. The source material was PBMCs. The receptors here all came from a woman in her twenties or thirties in good health and CMV-seropositive. The CDR3 runs from the conserved cysteine through the conserved F or W. The D gene is left open where the match is weak.

v_gene	j_gene	d_gene	CDR3nt	CDR3aa
TRBV18	TRBJ2-7	TRBD1	TGTGCCAGCTCACCTCCCGGGACAGGGGGTAACGAGCAGTACTTC	CASSPPGTGGNEQYF
TRBV9	TRBJ2-2	TRBD2	TGTGCCAGCAGCGTGATAGCGGGAGGAGGAGGGGAGCTGTTTTTT	CASSVIAGGGGELFF
TRBV6-5	TRBJ1-2	-	TGTGCCAGCAGAAGGTCGGAGTATGATGATGGCTACACCTTC	CASRRSEYDDGYTF
TRBV9	TRBJ2-5	-	TGTGCCAGCAGCGTTAAGCCGTCTACGGGGGAGCAGTACTTC	CASSVKPSTGEQYF
TRBV10-2	TRBJ2-7	-	TGCGCCAGCAGGGCTTCTAGCGACTACTACGAGCAGTACTTC	CASRASSDYYEQYF
TRBV28	TRBJ2-3	TRBD2	TGTGCCAGCAGTCCCGCACTTAGCGGGAGCTTTGGGGATACGCAGTATTTT	CASSPALSGSFGDTQYF
TRBV6-1	TRBJ2-5	-	TGTGCCAGCAGTGTAACAGGGGGGGAAGAGACCCAGTACTTC	CASSVTGGEETQYF
TRBV9	TRBJ2-1	TRBD1	TGTGCCAGCAGCGTCCGGGACAGGGTCGAGGGTGAGCAGTTCTTC	CASSVRDRVEGEQFF
TRBV9	TRBJ2-2	TRBD2	TGTGCCAGCAGCGTAGAGGTAGCGGGGTCCGGGGAGCTGTTTTTT	CASSVEVAGSGELFF
TRBV7-9	TRBJ1-1	-	TGTGCCAGCAGCCCATCCAGTTGGCACACTGAAGCTTTCTTT	CASSPSSWHTEAFF
TRBV7-7	TRBJ1-2	-	TGTGCCAGCAGCTTAGATCGGCTTCAAAAGGGGAAGAATGGCTACACCTTC	CASSLDRLQKGKNGYTF
TRBV11-2	TRBJ2-2	TRBD1	TGTGCCAGCAGCTTAGTATACCGGAGACAGGGAACGAACACCGGGGAGCTGTTTTTT	CASSLVYRRQGTNTGELFF
TRBV4-3	TRBJ1-2	TRBD1	TGCGCCAGCAGCCTCGACAGGGAGGTTTGGTCTGGCTACACCTTC	CASSLDREVWSGYTF
TRBV6-5	TRBJ1-2	TRBD1	TGTGCCAGCAGTTACCGAACCAGGGGGCGTGACTATGGCTACACCTTC	CASSYRTRGRDYGYTF
TRBV10-3	TRBJ2-4	TRBD1	TGTGCCATCAGGGACAGGGATGACATTCAGTACTTC	CAIRDRDDIQYF
TRBV19	TRBJ2-7	TRBD1	TGTGCCAGTACCGATAGTGGGACAGGAGCTAACGAGCAGTACTTC	CASTDSGTGANEQYF
TRBV28	TRBJ1-1	TRBD1	TGTGCCAGCAGCCCAGACAGGGTCACTGAAGCTTTCTTT	CASSPDRVTEAFF
TRBV7-9	TRBJ2-7	TRBD1	TGTGCCAGCAGCCCGGGACAGGGGGCGCACGAGCAGTACTTC	CASSPGQGAHEQYF
TRBV5-8	TRBJ1-5	TRBD1	TGTGCCAGCAGCTTGTGGGGGACAGGGGACAATCAGCCCCAGCATTTT	CASSLWGTGDNQPQHF
TRBV10-3	TRBJ2-5	TRBD2	TGTGCCATCAAAGGGGGTCCTAGCGGGGGGGAGGAGACCCAGTACTTC	CAIKGGPSGGEETQYF
TRBV27	TRBJ2-1	TRBD2	TGTGCCAGCAGTCCCCCTGAGACTAGCGGGAGGGGAAGGTCTTACAATGAGCAGTTCTTC	CASSPPETSGRGRSYNEQFF
TRBV2	TRBJ1-2	-	TGTGCCAGCAGCGAAAACCGGGATATAATATATGGCTACACCTTC	CASSENRDIIYGYTF
TRBV14	TRBJ1-2	-	TGTGCCAGCAGCCCCACGGTGGGGCTGAGAGCTAACTATGGCTACACCTTC	CASSPTVGLRANYGYTF
TRBV29-1	TRBJ2-5	TRBD2	TGCAGCGTTGAACCTAGCGGGAGGGCCCCGCGGGAGACCCAGTACTTC	CSVEPSGRAPRETQYF
TRBV6-4	TRBJ1-5	-	TGTGCCAGCAGTGGCGAAGTCAATCAGCCCCAGCATTTT	CASSGEVNQPQHF
TRBV11-2	TRBJ2-1	TRBD2	TGTGCCAGCAGCTTAGCTGGTCCCGGGACTAGCGGGAGAAACAATGAGCAGTTCTTC	CASSLAGPGTSGRNNEQFF
TRBV6-5	TRBJ2-2	-	TGTGCCAGCAGTTACTCAGGACTCCCGAACACCGGGGAGCTGTTTTTT	CASSYSGLPNTGELFF
TRBV4-2	TRBJ2-2	-	TGTGCCAGCAGCCGGGACTGGTCCAACACCGGGGAGCTGTTTTTT	CASSRDWSNTGELFF
TRBV4-1	TRBJ2-7	-	TGCGCCAGCAGCCAAGATATGGGCCAGGGGATATACTACGAGCAGTACTTC	CASSQDMGQGIYYEQYF
TRBV18	TRBJ1-4	-	TGTGCCAGCTCACCACGTCAGTTGTCAGAAAAACTGTTTTTT	CASSPRQLSEKLFF
TRBV10-1	TRBJ2-1	TRBD2	TGCGCCAGCAGTGAGGGGACTACCCTCAATGAGCAGTTCTTC	CASSEGTTLNEQFF
TRBV5-4	TRBJ2-7	-	TGTGCCAGCAGCCCCCTTCCAGATTCCTACGAGCAGTACTTC	CASSPLPDSYEQYF
TRBV5-6	TRBJ2-1	-	TGTGCCAGCAGCTGGGTTGCGGGGCGCTCCTACAATGAGCAGTTCTTC	CASSWVAGRSYNEQFF
TRBV10-1	TRBJ2-3	TRBD2	TGCGCCAGCAGTAGCGGGAGTGGCACAGATACGCAGTATTTT	CASSSGSGTDTQYF
TRBV6-1	TRBJ1-1	-	TGTGCCAGTAGAGCACAGGGTCTCAACACTGAAGCTTTCTTT	CASRAQGLNTEAFF
TRBV7-2	TRBJ1-6	TRBD1	TGTGCCAGCAGCTACTCAGGGGGGACCTATAATTCACCCCTCCACTTT	CASSYSGGTYNSPLHF
TRBV28	TRBJ1-4	-	TGTGCCACCACGCAGCTTCCTCGGGGTGAAAAACTGTTTTTT	CATTQLPRGEKLFF